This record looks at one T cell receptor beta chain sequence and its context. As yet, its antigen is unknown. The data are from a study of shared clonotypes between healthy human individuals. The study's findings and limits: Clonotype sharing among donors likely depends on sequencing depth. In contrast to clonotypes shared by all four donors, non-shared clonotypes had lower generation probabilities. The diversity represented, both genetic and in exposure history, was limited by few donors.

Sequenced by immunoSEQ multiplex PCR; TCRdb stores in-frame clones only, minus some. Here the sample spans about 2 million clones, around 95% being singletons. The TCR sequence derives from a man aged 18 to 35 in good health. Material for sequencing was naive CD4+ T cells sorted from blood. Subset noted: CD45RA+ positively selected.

The CDR3 region is CASSIETGGLQPQHF. DNA of the CDR3: TGTGCCAGTAGTATCGAGACAGGGGGCCTTCAGCCCCAGCATTTT. This chain uses TRBV19 with TRBJ1-5; TRBD1 matches 10 bases. The CDR3 sequence is 15 residues long. J gave up 6 bases and V 3 bases, and 5 bases lay outside the gene matches. In germline, CDR1 is LNHDA, CDR2 SQIVND (reference sequence).